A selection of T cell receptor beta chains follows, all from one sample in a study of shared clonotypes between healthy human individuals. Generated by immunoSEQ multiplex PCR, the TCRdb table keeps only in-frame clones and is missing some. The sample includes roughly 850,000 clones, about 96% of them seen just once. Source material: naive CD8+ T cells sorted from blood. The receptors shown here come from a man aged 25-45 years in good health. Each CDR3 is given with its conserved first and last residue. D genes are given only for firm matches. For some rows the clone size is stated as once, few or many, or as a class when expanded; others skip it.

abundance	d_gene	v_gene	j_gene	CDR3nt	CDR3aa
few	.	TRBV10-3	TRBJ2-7	TGTGCCATCTCCGACGAAACTCGCTACTCCTACGAGCAGTACTTC	CAISDETRYSYEQYF
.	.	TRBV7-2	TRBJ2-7	TGTGCCAGCAGCTTAGGGCCAAACTACGAGCAGTACTTC	CASSLGPNYEQYF
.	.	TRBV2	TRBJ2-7	TGTGCCAGCAGTTCAATCGACTCGGACCACCCCTACGAGCAGTACTTC	CASSSIDSDHPYEQYF
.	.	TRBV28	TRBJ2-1	TGTGCCAGCACTAGTCCCGTCGAAGGAGAGCAGTTCTTC	CASTSPVEGEQFF
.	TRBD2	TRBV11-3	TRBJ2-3	TGTGCCAGCAGCTTAGAACCTAGCGGGATAAGGGGGCCAGATACGCAGTATTTT	CASSLEPSGIRGPDTQYF
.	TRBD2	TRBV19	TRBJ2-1	TGTGCCAGTAGTATGCTAGCGGGGTCCTACAATGAGCAGTTCTTC	CASSMLAGSYNEQFF
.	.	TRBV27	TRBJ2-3	TGTGCCAGCAGTGGCCTCAGCCCTCAGGGGATCGATCTCCATACGCAGTATTTT	CASSGLSPQGIDLHTQYF
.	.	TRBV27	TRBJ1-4	TGTGCCAGCACGGCCAGTTCTTTAAATGAAAAACTGTTTTTT	CASTASSLNEKLFF
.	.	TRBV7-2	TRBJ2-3	TGTGCCAGCGGACCGCCTCTGACGGGATCAGATACGCAGTATTTT	CASGPPLTGSDTQYF
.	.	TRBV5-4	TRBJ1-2	TGTGCCAGCAGCCCCAGGCAGGGGTCCTATGGCTACACCTTC	CASSPRQGSYGYTF
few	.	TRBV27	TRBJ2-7	TGTGCCAGCAGTTACTCTGGGGTTTCGTCCTACGAGCAGTACTTC	CASSYSGVSSYEQYF
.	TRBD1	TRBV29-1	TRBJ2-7	TGCAGCGTTGAAGGAATCGGGGACAGTCTGGCCTACGAGCAGTACTTC	CSVEGIGDSLAYEQYF
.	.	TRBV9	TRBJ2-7	TGTGCCAGCGGGACAAATGGGCAGTACTTC	CASGTNGQYF
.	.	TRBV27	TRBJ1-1	TGTGCCAGCAGTTTTTGGGGGAACACTGAAGCTTTCTTT	CASSFWGNTEAFF
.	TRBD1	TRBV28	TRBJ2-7	TGTGCCAGCAGTTTGCAGGGGGCTTACGAGCAGTACTTC	CASSLQGAYEQYF
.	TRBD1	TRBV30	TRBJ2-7	TGTGCCTGGAGTCCGACAGGGGTTTACGAGCAGTACTTC	CAWSPTGVYEQYF
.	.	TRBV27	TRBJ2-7	TGTGCCAGCAGTGACAGAATGGACGAGCAGTACTTC	CASSDRMDEQYF
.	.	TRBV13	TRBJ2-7	TGTGCCAGCAGCTTAGGGTCCGGACACGAGCAGTACTTC	CASSLGSGHEQYF
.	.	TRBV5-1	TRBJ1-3	TGCGCCAGCAGCTTGGAAGGCAACTCTGGAAACACCATATATTTT	CASSLEGNSGNTIYF
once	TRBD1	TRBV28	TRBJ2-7	TGTGCCAGCAGTTTGTTTAGGACAGGGAACTACGAGCAGTACTTC	CASSLFRTGNYEQYF
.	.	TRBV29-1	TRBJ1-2	TGCAGCGCCGGCGGAGGGGGGAACAGCGACGACTATGGCTACACCTTC	CSAGGGGNSDDYGYTF
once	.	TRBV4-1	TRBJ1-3	TGCGCCAGTGCCCAGGACAGCTCTGGAAACACCATATATTTT	CASAQDSSGNTIYF
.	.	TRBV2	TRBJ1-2	TGTGCCAGCAGTGAATCTCCTCTTGGGGTCGACTATGGCTACACCTTC	CASSESPLGVDYGYTF
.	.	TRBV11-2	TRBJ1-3	TGTGCCAGCAGCCGCGGGGGGAGCTCTGGAAACACCATATATTTT	CASSRGGSSGNTIYF
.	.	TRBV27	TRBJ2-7	TGTGCCAGCAGTCCCTTGAGCTACTCCTACGAGCAGTACTTC	CASSPLSYSYEQYF
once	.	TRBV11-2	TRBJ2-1	TGTGCCAGCAGCTCCCGGGGGTCCTCAGCCTATGAGCAGTTCTTC	CASSSRGSSAYEQFF
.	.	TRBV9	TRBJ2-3	TGTGCCAGCAGCGTAGGTGGTAGCCGGAACCCCACAGATACGCAGTATTTT	CASSVGGSRNPTDTQYF
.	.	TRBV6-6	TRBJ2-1	TGTGCCAGCAGCCCCACCGGGAGAGGGGATCAAAATGAGCAGTTCTTC	CASSPTGRGDQNEQFF
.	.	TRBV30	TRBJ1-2	TGTGCCTGGGGGGGTGCCAACACGAACTATGGCTACACCTTC	CAWGGANTNYGYTF
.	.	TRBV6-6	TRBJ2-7	TGTGCCAGCAGTTACTCGATGGTGTACGAGCAGTACTTC	CASSYSMVYEQYF
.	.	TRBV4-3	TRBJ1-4	TGCGCCAGCCGTGACGGTTCAGCAACTAATGAAAAACTGTTTTTT	CASRDGSATNEKLFF
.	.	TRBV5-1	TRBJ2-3	TGCGCCAGCAGCCCGGGCACAGATACGCAGTATTTT	CASSPGTDTQYF
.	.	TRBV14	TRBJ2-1	TGTGCCAGCAGCCAAGTGGGCCTTCAGGATGAGCAGTTCTTC	CASSQVGLQDEQFF
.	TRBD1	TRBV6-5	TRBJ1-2	TGTGCCAGCAGCCTCACAGGGGATGGCTACACCTTC	CASSLTGDGYTF
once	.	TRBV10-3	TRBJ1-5	TGTGCCATCAGTGAGGCCGGTCAGCCCCAGCATTTT	CAISEAGQPQHF
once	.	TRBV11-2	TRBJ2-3	TGTGCCAGCAGCTCCAGGGTCAGAGCCACAGATACGCAGTATTTT	CASSSRVRATDTQYF
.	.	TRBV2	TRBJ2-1	TGTGCCAGCGAAGGGGGGAAGACTGGGGATGAGCAGTTCTTC	CASEGGKTGDEQFF
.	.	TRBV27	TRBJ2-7	TGTGCCAGCAGTCCCCCACGAAACGAGCAGTACTTC	CASSPPRNEQYF
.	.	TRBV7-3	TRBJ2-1	TGTGCCAGCAGCTTTGCAGGGAACAATGAGCAGTTCTTC	CASSFAGNNEQFF
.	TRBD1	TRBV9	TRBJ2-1	TGTGCCAGCAGCGGAGGGGGCTATGAGCAGTTCTTC	CASSGGGYEQFF
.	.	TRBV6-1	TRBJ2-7	TGTGCCAGCAGTCAGTCCCAGGGTGGCTACGAGCAGTACTTC	CASSQSQGGYEQYF
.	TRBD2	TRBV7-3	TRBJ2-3	TGTGCCAGCAGCTCTCCCTGGGAGGGAGATACGCAGTATTTT	CASSSPWEGDTQYF
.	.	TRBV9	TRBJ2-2	TGTGCCAGCAGCGTCTCGGGAGCGACCGGGGAGCTGTTTTTT	CASSVSGATGELFF
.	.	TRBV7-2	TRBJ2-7	TGTGCCAGCAGCTGGGGGGGGCCATCCTACGAGCAGTACTTC	CASSWGGPSYEQYF
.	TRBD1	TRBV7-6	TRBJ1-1	TGTGCCAGCAGCTTCACAGGGGTGTTCGCTGAAGCTTTCTTT	CASSFTGVFAEAFF